One sample yielded the 12 T cell receptor beta chains listed below, sequenced in a study of technical replicates of blood from a handful of donors. Sequencing was performed with immunoSEQ multiplex PCR; in TCRdb, only in-frame clones are kept and a portion is missing. The repertoire holds about 93,000 clones, with nearly 97% as singletons. Sequenced: T cells isolated from PBMCs. Receptor source: a human donor in good health.

J is TRBJ1-1 and V is TRBV19; a weak D match, TRBD1 (5 bases). The CDR3 spans 14 residues. V lost 2 bases and J 3 bases, leaving 10 bases between the germline ends. The germline CDR1 and CDR2 sequences are LNHDA and SQIVND (reference sequence). DNA for the CDR3: TGTGCCAGTAGTATATGGGGCGCGGACACTGAAGCTTTCTTT. The encoded protein is CASSIWGADTEAFF.

The rearrangement uses TRBV2 and TRBJ2-2, with 11 bases lining up with TRBD2. The germline gives CDR1 SNHLY, CDR2 FYNNEI. The junction had 16 bases not matched to a gene; V was cut back by 5 bases and J by 2 bases. The CDR3 spans 20 residues. The CDR3 DNA reads TGTGCCAGCAGTAACCTCGGGCTAGCGGGAGGCCATCTAAACACCGGGGAGCTGTTTTTT. Protein product: CASSNLGLAGGHLNTGELFF. Using reference TRBV2 and TRBJ2-2 for the parts outside the CDR3, the full variable domain is EPEVTQTPSHQVTQMGQEVILRCVPISNHLYFYWYRQILGQKVEFLVSFYNNEISEKSEIFDDQFSVERPDGSNFTLKIRSTKLEDSAMYFCASSNLGLAGGHLNTGELFFGEGSRLTVL.

The rearrangement links TRBV9 to TRBJ1-2; a possible D gene is TRBD1 (6 bases). Germline lookup yields CDR1 SGDLS and CDR2 YYNGEE. The length of the CDR3 is 17 residues. V lost 2 bases and J lost 3, with 20 bases in between. CDR3 bases: TGTGCCAGCAGCGTTCACGGCGGGGGGCGCAGCGACTATGGCTACACCTTC. Its protein product is CASSVHGGGRSDYGYTF. Full variable domain (outside the CDR3, taken from reference TRBV9 and TRBJ1-2): DSGVTQTPKHLITATGQRVTLRCSPRSGDLSVYWYQQSLDQGLQFLIQYYNGEERAKGNILERFSAQQFPDLHSELNLSSLELGDSALYFCASSVHGGGRSDYGYTFGSGTRLTVV.

The chain recombines TRBV12-5 with TRBJ1-6; the D is unclear. CDR1 is LGHNT and CDR2 is FRNRAP in the germline V gene. With 6 bases removed from V and 0 bases from J, the gap between germline ends came to 15 bases. The CDR3 has 17 amino acids. CDR3 nucleotides: TGTGCTAGTGGCTCTCGACCGGGAAGCTCCTATAATTCACCCCTCCACTTT. Its translation is CASGSRPGSSYNSPLHF.

V and J are TRBV5-6 and TRBJ2-5, with 7 bases lining up with TRBD1. The trim removed 0 bases at V and 5 bases at J, leaving 13 bases unmatched. CDR3 size: 17 residues. In germline, CDR1 is SGHDT, CDR2 YYEEEE. CDR3 nucleotide sequence: TGTGCCAGCAGCTTGGCCTTTAGGGGGCTTGCTGTGGAGACCCAGTACTTC. This translates into CASSLAFRGLAVETQYF.

The chain is built from TRBV5-5 and TRBJ1-4; D remains ambiguous. Germline V gene data show CDR1 as SGHKS and CDR2 as YYEKEE (reference sequence). The CDR3 consists of 13 residues. The V gene lost 0 bases and the J gene lost 8 bases, with 8 bases spanning the gap. CDR3 in DNA: TGTGCCAGCAGCTTGGCCGCGGGAGAAAAACTGTTTTTT. It specifies CASSLAAGEKLFF.

The chain links TRBV19 to TRBJ1-5; possibly TRBD1 for D (5 bases). Germline V gene lookup returns CDR1 LNHDA and CDR2 SQIVND (reference sequence). This CDR3 is built from 15 residues. V lost 6 bases and J lost 4, with 16 bases in between. This CDR3 is CASRPQGGTNQPQHF. Here the CDR3 DNA reads TGTGCCAGTAGGCCGCAGGGCGGTACGAATCAGCCCCAGCATTTT.

V usage is TRBV11-2 and J usage is TRBJ2-7, with 12 bases fitting TRBD2. The CDR3 loop spans 14 amino acids. V lost 6 bases and J lost 7; bases outside the gene matches: 7. The germline CDR1 and CDR2 sequences are SGHAT and FQNNGV. CDR3 protein: CASRASGRAWEQYF. Written as DNA, the CDR3 is TGTGCCAGCAGAGCTAGCGGGAGGGCCTGGGAGCAGTACTTC.

The chain couples TRBV28 to TRBJ2-7, with D possibly being TRBD1 (6 bases). CDR1 is MDHEN and CDR2 is SYDVKM in the germline V gene. This CDR3 region has 18 residues. Trimming took 3 bases from V and 5 from J, leaving 26 bases between them. CDR3 DNA sequence: TGTGCCAGCAGTTTCGACGGGTTCTTGGGGACATCGCTCAACGAGCAGTACTTC. Its protein is CASSFDGFLGTSLNEQYF.

The chain is built from TRBV11-2 and TRBJ2-7; the D gene is possibly TRBD2 (5 bases). V lost 2 bases and J lost 6, with 14 bases in between. CDR1 SGHAT and CDR2 FQNNGV come from the germline V gene. The CDR3 contains 14 residues. The CDR3 is CASSLLAIHPEQYF. The CDR3, as DNA: TGTGCCAGCAGCTTACTAGCTATTCATCCCGAGCAGTACTTC.

In DNA, the CDR3 is TGTGCCAGCAGTTTAAACGGGTACACCGGGGAGCTGTTTTTT. Encoded protein: CASSLNGYTGELFF. The rearrangement links TRBV27 to TRBJ2-2; D is uncertain. Trimming took 2 bases from V and 3 from J, leaving 7 bases between them. Germline V lookup: CDR1 MNHEY, CDR2 SMNVEV (reference sequence). The CDR3 has 14 amino acids.

This clone was observed once. This chain connects TRBV28 to TRBJ2-1; TRBD2 is a possible D gene (5 bases). This CDR3 is 13 amino acids long. Trimming removed 8 bases from V and 7 bases from J, with 15 bases in between. CDR1 is MDHEN and CDR2 is SYDVKM in the germline V gene. CDR3 nucleotide sequence: TGTGCCAGCGCCCGAGGTCGCGGGAATGAGCAGTTCTTC. This gives the protein CASARGRGNEQFF.